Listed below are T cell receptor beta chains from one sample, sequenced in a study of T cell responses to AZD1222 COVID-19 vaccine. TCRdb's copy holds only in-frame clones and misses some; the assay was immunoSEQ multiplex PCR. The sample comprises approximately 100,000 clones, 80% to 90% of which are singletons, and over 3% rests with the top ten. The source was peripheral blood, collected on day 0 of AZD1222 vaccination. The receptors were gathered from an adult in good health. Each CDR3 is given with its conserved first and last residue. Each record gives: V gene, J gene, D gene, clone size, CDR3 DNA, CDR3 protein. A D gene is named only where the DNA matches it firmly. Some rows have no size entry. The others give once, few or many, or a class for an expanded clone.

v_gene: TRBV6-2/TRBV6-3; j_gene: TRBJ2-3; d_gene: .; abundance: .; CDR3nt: TGTGCCAGCAGTTACGGGGTTAGCACAGATACGCAGTATTTT; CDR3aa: CASSYGVSTDTQYF
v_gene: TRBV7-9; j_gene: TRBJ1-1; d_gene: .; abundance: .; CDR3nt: TGTGCCAGCAGCCCGATGTTAGGGTCGACTGAAGCTTTCTTT; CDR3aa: CASSPMLGSTEAFF
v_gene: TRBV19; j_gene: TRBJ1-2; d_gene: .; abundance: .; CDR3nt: TGTGCCAGTAGTATGATTGCCGCTAACTATGGCTACACCTTC; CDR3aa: CASSMIAANYGYTF
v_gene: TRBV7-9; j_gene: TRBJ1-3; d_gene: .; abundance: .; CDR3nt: TGTGCCAGCAGCTTGGGGAGGAGCTCTGGAAACACCATATATTTT; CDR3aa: CASSLGRSSGNTIYF
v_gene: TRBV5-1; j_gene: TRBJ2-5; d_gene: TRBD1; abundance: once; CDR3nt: TGCGCCAGCAGCTTGGGGACAGGGTACTATGAGACCCAGTACTTC; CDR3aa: CASSLGTGYYETQYF
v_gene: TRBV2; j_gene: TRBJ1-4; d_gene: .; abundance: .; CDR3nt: TGTGCCAGCAGTGTAAGGGGGGCGAATGAAAAACTGTTTTTT; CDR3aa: CASSVRGANEKLFF
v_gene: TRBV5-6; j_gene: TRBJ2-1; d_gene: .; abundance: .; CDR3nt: TGTGCCAGCAGCTTGACAAACAATGAGCAGTTCTTC; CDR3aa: CASSLTNNEQFF
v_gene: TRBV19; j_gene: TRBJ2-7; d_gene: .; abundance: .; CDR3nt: TGTGCCAGTAGTAAGGAGTCCCTCTCCTACGAGCAGTACTTC; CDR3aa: CASSKESLSYEQYF
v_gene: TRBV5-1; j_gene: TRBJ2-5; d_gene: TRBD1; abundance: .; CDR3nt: TGCGCCAGCAGCTTTCGGACAGGCCCCCAAGAGACCCAGTACTTC; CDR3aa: CASSFRTGPQETQYF
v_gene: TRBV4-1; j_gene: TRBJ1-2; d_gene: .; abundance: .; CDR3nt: TGCGCCAGCAGCCAAGCTAACTATGGCTACACCTTC; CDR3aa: CASSQANYGYTF
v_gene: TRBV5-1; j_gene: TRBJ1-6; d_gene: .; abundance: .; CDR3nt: TGCGCCAGCAGCTTGGACGGGGGGGCGAGTAAATCACCCCTCCACTTT; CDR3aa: CASSLDGGASKSPLHF
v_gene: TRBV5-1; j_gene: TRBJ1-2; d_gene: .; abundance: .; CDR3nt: TGCGCCAGCAGCTTGGGATGGGGAGACTCGGGCTACACCTTC; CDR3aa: CASSLGWGDSGYTF
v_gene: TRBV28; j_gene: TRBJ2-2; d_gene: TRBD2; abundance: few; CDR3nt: TGTATAGCGGGGCGCACCGGGGAGCTGTTTTTT; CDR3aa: CIAGRTGELFF
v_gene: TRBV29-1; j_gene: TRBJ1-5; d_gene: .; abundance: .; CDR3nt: TGCAGCGTTCTCAGACGGGCAGGTCCCTGGATGGCCGTCCAGCCCCAGCATTTT; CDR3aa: CSVLRRAGPWMAVQPQHF
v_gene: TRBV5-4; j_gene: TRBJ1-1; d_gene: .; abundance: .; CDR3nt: TGTGCCAGCAGCTTACAGGCGGGGCGCACTGAAGCTTTCTTT; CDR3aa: CASSLQAGRTEAFF
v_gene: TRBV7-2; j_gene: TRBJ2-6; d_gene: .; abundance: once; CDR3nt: TGTGCCAGCAGCTTCAACTGGCTGGGGGCCAACGTCCTGACTTTC; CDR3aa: CASSFNWLGANVLTF
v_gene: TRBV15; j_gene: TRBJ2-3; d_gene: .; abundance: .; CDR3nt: TGTGCCACCAGCAGGGGACCCACAGATACGCAGTATTTT; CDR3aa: CATSRGPTDTQYF
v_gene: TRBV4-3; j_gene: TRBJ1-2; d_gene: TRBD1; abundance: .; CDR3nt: TGCGCCAGCAGCCCGGGACAGGGGGCCTATGGCTACACCTTC; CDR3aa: CASSPGQGAYGYTF
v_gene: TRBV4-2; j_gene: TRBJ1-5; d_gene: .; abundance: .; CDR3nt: TGTGCCAGCAGCCAAGATGGGGCCATACCTCAGCCCCAGCATTTT; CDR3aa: CASSQDGAIPQPQHF
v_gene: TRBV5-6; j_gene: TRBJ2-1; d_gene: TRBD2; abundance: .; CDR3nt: TGTGCCAGCAGCCTGGGACTAGCGAACAATGAGCAGTTCTTC; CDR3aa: CASSLGLANNEQFF
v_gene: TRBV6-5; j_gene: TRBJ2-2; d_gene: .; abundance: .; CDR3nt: TGTGCCAGCAGGCCGGGACGGGACACCGGGGAGCTGTTTTTT; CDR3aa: CASRPGRDTGELFF
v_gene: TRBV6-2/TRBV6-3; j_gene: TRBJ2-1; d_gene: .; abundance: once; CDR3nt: TGTGCCAGCAGTCCCCATGGTTGGGGGGCCGCCACTGAGCAGTTCTTC; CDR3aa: CASSPHGWGAATEQFF
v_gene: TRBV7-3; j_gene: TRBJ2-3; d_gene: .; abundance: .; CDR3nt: TGTGCCAGCAGCCACATGCGGGGAGGCACAGATACGCAGTATTTT; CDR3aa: CASSHMRGGTDTQYF
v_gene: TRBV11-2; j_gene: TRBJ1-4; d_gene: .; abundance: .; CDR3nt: TGTGCCAGCAGCTTAGAGCCAGGGAGGGAAAAACTGTTTTTT; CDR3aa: CASSLEPGREKLFF
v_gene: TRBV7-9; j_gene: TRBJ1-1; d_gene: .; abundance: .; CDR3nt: TGTGCCAGCAGCTTAACTAGGCGGACAGTGCGGACTGAAGCTTTCTTT; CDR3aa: CASSLTRRTVRTEAFF
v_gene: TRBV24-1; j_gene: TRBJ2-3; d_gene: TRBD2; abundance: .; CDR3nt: TGTGCCACCAGTGCTAGCGGGGGGAGCACAGATACGCAGTATTTT; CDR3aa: CATSASGGSTDTQYF
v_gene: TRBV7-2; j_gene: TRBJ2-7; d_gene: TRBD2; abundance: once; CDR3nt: TGTGCCAGCAGCGAAGGACTAGCGGGGGGCCCACAGTACTTC; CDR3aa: CASSEGLAGGPQYF
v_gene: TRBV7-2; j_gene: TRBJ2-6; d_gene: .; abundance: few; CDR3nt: TGTGCCAGCAGCTTAAGTATGTATTCTGGGGCCAACGTCCTGACTTTC; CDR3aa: CASSLSMYSGANVLTF
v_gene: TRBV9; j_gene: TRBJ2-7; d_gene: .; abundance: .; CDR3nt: TGTGCCAGCAGCGTAGGGAGACACGGTTCCTACGAGCAGTACTTC; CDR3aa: CASSVGRHGSYEQYF
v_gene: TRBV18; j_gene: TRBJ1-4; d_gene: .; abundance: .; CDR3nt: TGTGCCAGCTCACCACCATCAGGGATGAATGAAAAACTGTTTTTT; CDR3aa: CASSPPSGMNEKLFF